These T cell receptor beta chains were read from a single sample in a study of blood T cells in healthy people across ages. Via MiXCR, TCRdb re-called the 5' RACE reads, giving one row per CDR3 protein. Counted here are some 940,000 distinct CDR3 sequences, around 29% occurring once; the ten biggest clones make up 9.5% to 13%. These same data were also listed under a study on T cells of mothers and their children.

The sample comprised blood. The receptors were gathered from a woman between 40 and 55 years old in good health. Both conserved end residues are trimmed from each CDR3. A D gene is named only where the DNA matches it firmly.

>TRBJ2-5|TRBD1|TRBV5-4
ASGTGGSYERY
>TRBJ2-7|-|TRBV11-2
ASSQITQGGGRQY
>TRBJ2-3|TRBD2|TRBV27
ASSPLAGGWTDTRY
>TRBJ2-2|-|TRBV15
ATRDWGGTGELF
>TRBJ2-3|TRBD2|TRBV20-1
SECGTNTDTQY
>TRBJ2-1|-|TRBV6-6
ASKLPRGNEQF
>TRBJ1-4|-|TRBV28
ASGFNEKLF
>TRBJ2-2|-|TRBV15
ATRTGTNTGELF
>TRBJ1-6|-|TRBV27
APSALH
>TRBJ2-1|-|TRBV29-1
SVERRVVDEQF
>TRBJ2-5|-|TRBV24-1
ATSDPVGERRETQY
>TRBJ2-2|-|TRBV7-6
ASRSTGNTGELF
>TRBJ2-1|TRBD2|TRBV2
ASSTYGTNLAYNEQF
>TRBJ2-7|TRBD1|TRBV2
ASSPWTGWEQY
>-|TRBD1|TRBV7-9
ASQDRVYEQY
>TRBJ2-1|TRBD2|TRBV28
ASSPLSGGQF
>TRBJ2-5|-|TRBV7-9
ASSSRGTAETQC
>TRBJ1-3|-|TRBV24-1
ATSDLRGNTIY
>TRBJ1-4|-|TRBV12-3/TRBV12-4
ASRPLETRNEKLF
>TRBJ2-1|TRBD1|TRBV3-1
ASSHFPGQGTGSYNEQF
>-|-|TRBV27
ASSLPQGEQY
>-|-|TRBV27
ASNSALEQY
>TRBJ2-1|TRBD2|TRBV4-1
ASSQEGTSGNNEQF
>TRBJ2-1|-|TRBV5-4
ASRPDRLVGNEQF
>TRBJ1-1|-|TRBV10-3
AIGEQNTEAF
>-|-|TRBV28
ASSSGEPQETQY
>TRBJ2-3|TRBD2|TRBV27
ASSSPGLAGDTDTQY
>TRBJ1-4|-|TRBV4-3
ASSPGTGRSEKLF
>TRBJ2-3|TRBD2|TRBV6-6
ASSRVAGPRYTDTQY
>TRBJ1-2|-|TRBV11-2
ASSFQTVDYGYT
>TRBJ1-4|-|TRBV11-2
ASSAVSGDSGKLF
>TRBJ1-5|-|TRBV2
ASRIQGRNQPQH
>TRBJ1-5|-|TRBV6-1
ASSAILRPQH
>-|-|TRBV28
ASSQGTIEQY
>TRBJ2-7|-|TRBV5-5
ASRVRDEQY
>TRBJ2-1|-|TRBV18
ASSPPSRTGF
>TRBJ2-3|TRBD2|TRBV6-4
ASSDSVAGEDTQY
>TRBJ2-1|TRBD2|TRBV4-1
ASSDSGTSGRGFGNEQF
>TRBJ2-5|TRBD2|TRBV20-1
SARVRVLAGGQETQY
>TRBJ2-3|-|TRBV12-3/TRBV12-4
ASRRTVTDTQY